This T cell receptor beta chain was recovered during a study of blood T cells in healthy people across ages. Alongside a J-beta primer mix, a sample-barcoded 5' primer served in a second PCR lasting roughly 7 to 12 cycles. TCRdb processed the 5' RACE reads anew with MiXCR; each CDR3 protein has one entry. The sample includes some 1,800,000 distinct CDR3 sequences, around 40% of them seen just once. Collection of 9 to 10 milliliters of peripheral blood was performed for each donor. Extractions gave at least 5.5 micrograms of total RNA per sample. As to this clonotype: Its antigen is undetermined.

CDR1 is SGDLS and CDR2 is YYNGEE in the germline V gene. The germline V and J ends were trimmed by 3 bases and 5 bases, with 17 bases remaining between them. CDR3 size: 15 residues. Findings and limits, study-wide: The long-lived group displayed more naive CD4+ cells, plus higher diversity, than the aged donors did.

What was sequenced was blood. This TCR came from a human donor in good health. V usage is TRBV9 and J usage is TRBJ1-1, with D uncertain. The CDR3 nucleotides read TGTGCCAGCAGCGCTCGACCGGACGAGGTGACTGAAGCTTTCTTT. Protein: CASSARPDEVTEAFF.